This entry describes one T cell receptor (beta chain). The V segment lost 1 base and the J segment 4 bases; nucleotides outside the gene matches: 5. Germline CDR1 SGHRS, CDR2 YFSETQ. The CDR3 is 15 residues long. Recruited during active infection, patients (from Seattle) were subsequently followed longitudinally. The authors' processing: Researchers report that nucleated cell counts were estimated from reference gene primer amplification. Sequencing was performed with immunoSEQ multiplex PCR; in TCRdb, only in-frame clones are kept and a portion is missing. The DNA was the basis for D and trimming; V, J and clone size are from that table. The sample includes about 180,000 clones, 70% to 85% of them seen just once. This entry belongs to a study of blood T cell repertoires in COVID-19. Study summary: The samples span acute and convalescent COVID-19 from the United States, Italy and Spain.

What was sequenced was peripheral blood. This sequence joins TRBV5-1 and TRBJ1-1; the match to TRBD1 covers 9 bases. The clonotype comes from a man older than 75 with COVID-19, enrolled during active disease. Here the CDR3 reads CASSLNTGGGTEAFF. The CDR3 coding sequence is TGCGCCAGCAGCTTGAACACAGGGGGCGGCACTGAAGCTTTCTTT. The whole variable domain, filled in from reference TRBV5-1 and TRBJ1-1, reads KAGVTQTPRYLIKTRGQQVTLSCSPISGHRSVSWYQQTPGQGLQFLFEYFSETQRNKGNFPGRFSGRQFSNSRSEMNVSTLELGDSALYLCASSLNTGGGTEAFFGQGTRLTVV.